This T cell receptor beta chain was sequenced in a study of beta chain features in type 1 diabetes. Study observations and caveats: Individuals with type 1 diabetes displayed fewer insertions and more deletions at VDJ junctions. The study found moderately but significantly shorter TCRB CDR3s in all four CD4+ subsets of Type 1 diabetes patients. A definitive answer on HLA type influencing TCRB rearrangement was not reached here.

In this sample, this clone turned up a few times. Antigen unknown. The CDR3 sequence is 14 residues long. Germline-derived CDR1 and CDR2 are SGHNT and YYREEE (reference sequence). V shed 4 bases and J shed 9 bases, with 17 bases lying between them. Expressed TCRB transcripts were sequenced because the entire RNA isolate underwent reverse transcription. The repertoire was sequenced with immunoSEQ multiplex PCR; TCRdb's copy has only in-frame clones and lacks some. There are about 300,000 clones in the sample; approximately 13% occur only once, and approximately 0.016% lies in the top ten. The TCR comes from a woman aged 18-29 years with type 1 diabetes. The chain has TRBV5-4 and TRBJ2-1, with a possible D match to TRBD2 (5 bases). The sample consisted of naive CD4+ T cells from blood. CDR3 region: CASSPDYSSIEQFF. The CDR3 DNA reads as TGTGCCAGCAGCCCCGACTACTCCTCGATTGAGCAGTTCTTC. Filled out from reference TRBV5-4 and TRBJ2-1, the complete variable domain reads ETGVTQSPTHLIKTRGQQVTLRCSSQSGHNTVSWYQQALGQGPQFIFQYYREEENGRGNFPPRFSGLQFPNYSSELNVNALELDDSALYLCASSPDYSSIEQFFGPGTRLTVL.